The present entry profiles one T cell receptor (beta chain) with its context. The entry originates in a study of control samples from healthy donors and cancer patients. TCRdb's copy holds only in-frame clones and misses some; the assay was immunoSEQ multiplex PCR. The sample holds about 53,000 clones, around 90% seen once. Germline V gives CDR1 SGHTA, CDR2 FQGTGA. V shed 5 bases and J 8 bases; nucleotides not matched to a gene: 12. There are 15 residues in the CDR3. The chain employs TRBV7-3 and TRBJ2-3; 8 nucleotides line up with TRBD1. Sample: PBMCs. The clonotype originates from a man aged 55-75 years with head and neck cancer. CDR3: CASSPRTGPQGTQYF. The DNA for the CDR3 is TGTGCCAGCAGCCCCCGGACAGGGCCCCAGGGTACGCAGTATTTT.